This note documents a single T cell receptor (beta chain) sequence. What it binds is not known. V was trimmed by 4 bases and J by 2 bases, leaving 19 bases between them. Germline values: CDR1 SGHTA, CDR2 FQGNSA. CDR3 size: 17 residues. Sequenced by immunoSEQ multiplex PCR; TCRdb stores in-frame clones only, minus some. The sample yields 90,000 to 95,000 clones, 88% seen once. This record comes from a study of T cell responses to AZD1222 COVID-19 vaccine. Findings and caveats of the study: Clonal diversity was possibly underestimated; the donors were predominantly white British and more often female. Spike-wide coverage was observed for vaccine-associated CD4 TCRs, with dominant responses at 160-218 and 743-854. Rises in breadth and depth of Spike-specific TCRs came after two AZD1222 doses.

This material consisted of peripheral blood, taken 28 days after the second AZD1222 dose. The chain joins TRBV7-2 to TRBJ2-3, with D tentatively TRBD2 (7 bases). The clonotype originates from an adult who received the AZD1222 COVID-19 vaccine. The CDR3 here is CASSSQVGGRHTDTQYF. The CDR3 DNA reads TGTGCCAGCAGCTCGCAGGTGGGGGGGCGTCACACAGATACGCAGTATTTT.